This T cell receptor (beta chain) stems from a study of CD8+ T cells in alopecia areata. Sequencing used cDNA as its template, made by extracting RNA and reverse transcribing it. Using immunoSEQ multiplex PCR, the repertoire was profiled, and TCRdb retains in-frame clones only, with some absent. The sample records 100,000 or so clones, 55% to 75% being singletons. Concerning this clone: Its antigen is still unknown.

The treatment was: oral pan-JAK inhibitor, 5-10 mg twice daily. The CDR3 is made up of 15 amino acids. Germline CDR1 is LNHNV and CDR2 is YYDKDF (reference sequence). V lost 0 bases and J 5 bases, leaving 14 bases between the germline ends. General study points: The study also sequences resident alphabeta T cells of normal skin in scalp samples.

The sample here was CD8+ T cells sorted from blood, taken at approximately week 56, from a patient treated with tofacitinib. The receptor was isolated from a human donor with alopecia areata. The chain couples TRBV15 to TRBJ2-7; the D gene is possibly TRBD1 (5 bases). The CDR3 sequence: CATSRDWGQSHEQYF. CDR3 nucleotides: TGTGCCACCAGCAGAGATTGGGGCCAAAGCCACGAGCAGTACTTC.